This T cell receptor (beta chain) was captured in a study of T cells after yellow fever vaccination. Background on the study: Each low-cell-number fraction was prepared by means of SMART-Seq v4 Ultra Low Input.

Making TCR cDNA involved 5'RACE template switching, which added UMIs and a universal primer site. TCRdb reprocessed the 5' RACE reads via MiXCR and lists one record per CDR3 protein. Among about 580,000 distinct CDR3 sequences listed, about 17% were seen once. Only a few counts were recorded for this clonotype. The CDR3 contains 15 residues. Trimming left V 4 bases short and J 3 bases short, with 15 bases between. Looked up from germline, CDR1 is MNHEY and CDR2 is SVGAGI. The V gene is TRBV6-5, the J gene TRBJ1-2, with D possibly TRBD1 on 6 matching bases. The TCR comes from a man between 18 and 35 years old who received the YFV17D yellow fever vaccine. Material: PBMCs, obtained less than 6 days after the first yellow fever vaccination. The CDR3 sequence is CASSFSWAGDYGYTF. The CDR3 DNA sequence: TGTGCCAGCAGTTTCTCCTGGGCAGGGGACTATGGCTACACCTTC.